One sample yielded the 23 T cell receptor beta chains listed below, sequenced in a study of T cell changes during pregnancy in multiple sclerosis (dated by TCRdb to between 2018 and 2020). Library method: the immunoSEQ multiplex PCR assay. In TCRdb, the immuneACCESS table is reduced to in-frame sequences with V and J assigned. These tables do not hold every clone; where another copy was compared, an unresolved V gene accounts for under half, and the others remain unexplained. For this sample there are 35,000 to 50,000 clones; about 91% appear just once. The top ten hold approximately 2% of the sample. Sequencing used CD4+ T cells from peripheral blood mononuclear cells, obtained after pregnancy. The receptor set was obtained from a female donor in good health, enrolled as a control in a pregnancy study.

This chain uses TRBV28 with TRBJ2-2; TRBD1 matches at 8 bases. V gave up 3 bases and J gave up 0 bases; unmatched junction bases: 6. The germline V gene has CDR1 MDHEN and CDR2 SYDVKM. CDR3 length: 17 residues. The DNA of the CDR3 is TGTGCCAGCAGTTTTGCAGGGGGCATTGCGAACACCGGGGAGCTGTTTTTT. Its translation is CASSFAGGIANTGELFF.

This chain joins TRBV5-1 and TRBJ1-3; 7 positions agree with TRBD1. V shed 3 bases, J shed 3 bases, and the junction held 6 bases outside the gene matches. Per germline, CDR1 SGHRS and CDR2 YFSETQ. This CDR3 has 15 residues. The CDR3 here is CASSSQTGDGNTIYF. DNA of the CDR3: TGCGCCAGCAGCTCCCAAACAGGGGATGGAAACACCATATATTTT.

This chain connects TRBV6-1 to TRBJ2-2, with 9 bases matching TRBD2. The CDR3 has 19 residues. The junction had 11 bases not matched to a gene; V was cut back by 2 bases and J by 1 base. Germline V CDR1 and CDR2: MNHNS, SASEGT. CDR3 loop: CASSESWGAGGKNTGELFF. Written as DNA, the CDR3 is TGTGCCAGCAGTGAAAGTTGGGGAGCGGGAGGAAAGAACACCGGGGAGCTGTTTTTT.

The chain links TRBV11-2 to TRBJ2-3, with D possibly being TRBD1 (6 bases). V dropped 5 bases and J dropped 4 bases, with 13 bases sitting between them. CDR1 and CDR2 (germline): SGHAT, FQNNGV. The CDR3 consists of 14 residues. CDR3 sequence: CASSQGQTADTQYF. CDR3 nucleotides: TGTGCCAGCAGCCAGGGACAAACTGCAGATACGCAGTATTTT.

The V call is TRBV6-6, the J call TRBJ1-5; no definite D call. V dropped 2 bases and J dropped 2 bases, with 13 bases sitting between them. Germline lookup yields CDR1 MNHNY and CDR2 SVGAGI (reference sequence). The CDR3 spans 16 residues. CDR3 nucleotide sequence: TGTGCCAGCAGTTACCTATCTCGGGGTGGCAATCAGCCCCAGCATTTT. Encoded protein: CASSYLSRGGNQPQHF.

The chain carries TRBV27 and TRBJ1-2, with a weak D call TRBD1 (5 bases). Germline-derived CDR1 and CDR2 are MNHEY and SMNVEV (reference sequence). V was cut by 3 bases and J by 8 bases, with 13 bases left in between. The CDR3 runs 13 residues. The CDR3 loop reads CASSFGDSGGYTF. DNA of the CDR3: TGTGCCAGCAGTTTCGGGGACTCGGGGGGCTACACCTTC.

The genes are TRBV19 and TRBJ2-1, with D possibly being TRBD2 (6 bases). Germline V gene sequence: CDR1 LNHDA, CDR2 SQIVND (reference sequence). V dropped 6 bases and J dropped 0 bases, with 15 bases sitting between them. The CDR3 length is 16 residues. The CDR3 loop is CASSPFRGSSYNEQFF. CDR3 in DNA: TGTGCCAGTAGCCCCTTCCGGGGGAGCTCCTACAATGAGCAGTTCTTC.

This clone was counted only a few times. This chain uses TRBV10-3 with TRBJ1-1, with TRBD1 identical over 10 bases. V lost 7 bases to trimming and J lost 4 bases; unmatched junction nucleotides: 6. The germline V gene has CDR1 ENHRY and CDR2 SYGVKD. This CDR3 has 14 amino acids. The CDR3 is CAINSRDRGTEAFF. Written as DNA, the CDR3 is TGTGCCATCAACAGCCGGGACAGGGGCACTGAAGCTTTCTTT.

This chain joins TRBV7-6 and TRBJ2-1, with 8 bases aligning to TRBD2. Germline loops: CDR1 SGHVS, CDR2 FNYEAQ. Trimming removed 4 bases from V and 7 bases from J; junction bases left unmatched: 15. CDR3 size: 17 residues. CDR3: CASSSPRGGPLQNEQFF. CDR3 DNA sequence: TGTGCCAGCAGCTCTCCACGCGGGGGGCCTTTACAGAATGAGCAGTTCTTC.

This clone was counted once. The chain employs TRBV4-1 and TRBJ2-2, with 7 bases identical to TRBD1. Germline lookup yields CDR1 MGHRA and CDR2 YSYEKL. The V gene end was trimmed by 6 bases and the J gene end by 3 bases; junction bases not matched to a gene: 10. The CDR3 spans 16 residues. CDR3 DNA: TGCGCCAGCAGGGACAGGACAGGTAGCCACACCGGGGAGCTGTTTTTT. This translates into CASRDRTGSHTGELFF.

The rearrangement joins TRBV28 to TRBJ2-2; TRBD2 might be the D (6 bases). The CDR3 runs to 13 residues. Trimming removed 7 bases at V and 6 bases at J, with 12 bases between. CDR1 is MDHEN and CDR2 is SYDVKM in the germline V gene. The CDR3 region is CASTRWGAGELFF. CDR3 bases: TGTGCCAGCACCCGTTGGGGGGCCGGGGAGCTGTTTTTT.

As concerns this clone: Other DNA sequences in the sample encode the same CDR3. This chain joins TRBV6-1 and TRBJ2-5; 12 nucleotides agree with TRBD2. Per the germline V gene, CDR1 is MNHNS and CDR2 is SASEGT. V shed 2 bases, J shed 4 bases, and the junction held 2 bases outside the gene matches. The CDR3 sequence is 15 residues long. CDR3 in DNA: TGTGCCAGCAGTGAACTAGCGGGAGGGCCAGAGACCCAGTACTTC. As protein: CASSELAGGPETQYF.

This clone was picked up a small number of times. The chain carries TRBV7-2 and TRBJ1-6, with 7 nucleotides matching TRBD1. This CDR3 comprises 15 residues. With 6 bases clipped from V and 7 bases from J, the junction kept 9 bases outside the gene matches. The germline gives CDR1 SGHTA, CDR2 FQGNSA. The CDR3 bases are TGTGCCAGCAGATCCCAGACAGGGCAAAATTCACCCCTCCACTTT. Its protein is CASRSQTGQNSPLHF.

This clone was observed a single time. This chain links TRBV27 with TRBJ2-7; perhaps TRBD2 as D (5 bases). This CDR3 contains 11 residues. CDR1 and CDR2 (germline): MNHEY, SMNVEV (reference sequence). Trimming removed 10 bases from V and 12 bases from J, with 19 bases in between. The CDR3 reads CATEDFQKRYF. In nucleotides, the CDR3 is TGTGCCACCGAGGACTTCCAGAAGAGGTACTTC.

This clone showed up just a few times. This chain links TRBV10-3 with TRBJ1-1; TRBD1 matches at 8 bases. The germline CDR1 and CDR2 sequences are ENHRY and SYGVKD. J was trimmed by 1 base and V by 6 bases; bases with no gene match: 1. The CDR3 has 13 amino acids. The CDR3 sequence is CAIRTGANTEAFF. The DNA for the CDR3 is TGTGCCATCAGGACAGGGGCGAACACTGAAGCTTTCTTT.

J is TRBJ2-4 and V is TRBV5-1, with TRBD2 matching over 9 bases. Losses at the gene ends were 1 base for V and 8 bases for J; bases not matched to a gene: 4. CDR1 is SGHRS and CDR2 is YFSETQ in the germline V gene. This CDR3 is built from 14 residues. The CDR3: CASSLYAGGDIQYF. CDR3 bases: TGCGCCAGCAGCTTGTACGCGGGGGGGGACATTCAGTACTTC.

This clone occurred once. V gene TRBV30 combines with J gene TRBJ2-1, with 8 bases lining up with TRBD2. Per the germline V gene, CDR1 is GTSNPN and CDR2 is SVGIG (reference sequence). The ends lost 3 bases at V and 4 bases at J; junction bases unmatched: 8. The length of the CDR3 is 15 residues. CDR3 residues: CAWREAGVGYNEQFF. CDR3 in DNA: TGTGCCTGGAGAGAAGCGGGAGTGGGATACAATGAGCAGTTCTTC. Combining the CDR3 with reference TRBV30 and TRBJ2-1 gives the whole variable domain SQTIHQWPATLVQPVGSPLSLECTVEGTSNPNLYWYRQAAGRGLQLLFYSVGIGQISSEVPQNLSASRPQDRQFILSSKKLLLSDSGFYLCAWREAGVGYNEQFFGPGTRLTVL.

The chain employs TRBV18 and TRBJ1-6, with 7 bases fitting TRBD1. V was pared by 2 bases and J by 11 bases, with 9 bases of the junction left unmatched. Germline V gene data show CDR1 as KGHSH and CDR2 as LQKENI. This CDR3 spans 15 amino acids. CDR3 in amino acids: CASSPEATGRAPLHF. CDR3 bases: TGTGCCAGCTCACCAGAAGCGACAGGGCGGGCACCCCTCCACTTT.

The chain uses TRBV4-2 and TRBJ1-1; D unclear. Trimming took off 0 bases at V and 4 bases at J, with 12 bases between the two ends. The CDR3 sequence is 15 residues long. From germline, CDR1 is LGHNA and CDR2 YNFKEQ. CDR3 nucleotide sequence: TGTGCCAGCAGCCAAGATTTTGCAAGCCTCACTGAAGCTTTCTTT. Protein sequence: CASSQDFASLTEAFF.

This clone was counted between two and nine times. The genes are TRBV7-9 and TRBJ1-5; no clear D gene. The CDR3 is 14 amino acids. Germline CDR1 and CDR2: SEHNR and FQNEAQ (reference sequence). V dropped 5 bases and J dropped 3 bases, with 11 bases sitting between them. The CDR3 here is CASSHNSPNQPQHF. The CDR3 coding sequence is TGTGCCAGCAGCCACAACAGTCCCAATCAGCCCCAGCATTTT.

The chain couples TRBV7-9 to TRBJ1-2; 8 bases fit TRBD1. Germline assignment: CDR1 SEHNR and CDR2 FQNEAQ (reference sequence). Trimming removed 1 base from V and 6 bases from J; junction bases left unmatched: 4. This CDR3 has 14 amino acids. CDR3 DNA sequence: TGTGCCAGCAGCTTAGGAGGACAGGGTCATGGCTACACCTTC. Translation gives CASSLGGQGHGYTF.

The gene calls are TRBV15 and TRBJ1-2; no clear D gene. V lost 5 bases and J lost 4, with 20 bases in between. CDR3 length: 16 amino acids. Germline V gene sequence: CDR1 LNHNV, CDR2 YYDKDF (reference sequence). The CDR3 sequence: CATSSESRGVAYGYTF. CDR3 nucleotides: TGTGCCACCAGCTCCGAGAGTCGCGGAGTCGCCTATGGCTACACCTTC. Full variable domain (missing parts from reference TRBV15 and TRBJ1-2): DAMVIQNPRYQVTQFGKPVTLSCSQTLNHNVMYWYQQKSSQAPKLLFHYYDKDFNNEADTPDNFQSRRPNTSFCFLDIRSPGLGDTAMYLCATSSESRGVAYGYTFGSGTRLTVV.

This chain uses TRBV2 with TRBJ2-7; TRBD2 might be the D (6 bases). Trimming shortened V by 6 bases and J by 1 base, and 13 bases separated the two germline ends. Germline V gene lookup returns CDR1 SNHLY and CDR2 FYNNEI. This CDR3 is 14 amino acids long. The CDR3 sequence is CASRARGGSYEQYF. In DNA form, the CDR3 reads TGTGCCAGCAGGGCTCGGGGAGGATCCTACGAGCAGTACTTC.